The 22 T cell receptor beta chains below come from one sample, sequenced in a study of post-analysis software for immune sequencing data (dated by TCRdb to the mid-2010s). Study-wide conclusions, independent of this receptor: Patients showed significantly higher frequencies than controls for five TRBV segments, among them TRBV5-6, TRBV5-1 and TRBV20-1.

No antigen is known for these receptors. The protocol used for the library was PCR. Instrument on record: Illumina HiSeq 2500. To reduce PCR and sequencing biases, unique molecular identifiers were incorporated into the TCR beta cDNA libraries. Using fastp trimming at Q25 and MiXCR clonotype assembly, TCRdb reanalyzed the public sequencing data and kept in-frame beta chains. One record per CDR3 amino acid sequence lists the most common genes and DNA. This sample comprises hundreds of thousands of distinct CDR3 sequences, roughly 27% of them detected only once. The biggest ten clones account for roughly 0.54% of the sample. Source material: blood. These receptors were collected from a girl between 10 and 17 years old with multiple sclerosis.

The chain couples TRBV9 to TRBJ2-1; maybe TRBD2 (5 bases). The V end lost 2 bases, the J end lost 3 bases, and 9 bases lay between the germline ends. This CDR3 contains 14 residues. Germline V CDR1 and CDR2: SGDLS, YYNGEE. Here the CDR3 DNA reads TGTGCCAGCAGCGTGGACTCTTTCTACAATGAGCAGTTCTTC. Translating gives CASSVDSFYNEQFF.

This clonotype was detected only a few times. The rearrangement joins TRBV7-9 to TRBJ2-7, with D tentatively TRBD2 (6 bases). CDR3 length: 15 amino acids. Trimming removed 5 bases at V and 0 bases at J, with 14 bases between. Germline V gene sequence: CDR1 SEHNR, CDR2 FQNEAQ (reference sequence). For the CDR3, the DNA is TGTGCCAGCAGCCCGCGGGGACTGAGCTCCTACGAGCAGTACTTC. It translates to CASSPRGLSSYEQYF.

This clonotype was detected only a few times. The rearrangement joins TRBV29-1 to TRBJ2-1; 7 nucleotides line up with TRBD2. Losses at the gene ends were 7 bases for V and 3 bases for J; bases not matched to a gene: 12. Germline assignment: CDR1 SQVTM and CDR2 ANQGSEA. The CDR3 runs 15 residues. CDR3 residues: CSAGGVDRYYNEQFF. The CDR3 DNA is TGCAGCGCGGGGGGAGTAGACAGATACTACAATGAGCAGTTCTTC.

This chain joins TRBV5-1 and TRBJ2-1; D may match TRBD1 or TRBD2 (6 bases each). Trimming shortened V by 7 bases and J by 7 bases, and 36 bases separated the two germline ends. The germline gives CDR1 SGHRS, CDR2 YFSETQ. The CDR3 sequence is 20 residues long. Here the CDR3 DNA reads TGCGCCAGCTTCATAGGCTTCCCCCTACGGGGGACAAGGGGTCGTAATGAGCAGTTCTTC. This codes for CASFIGFPLRGTRGRNEQFF.

The chain combines TRBV7-2 with TRBJ2-7; D gene ambiguous. The CDR3 totals 13 residues. V lost 4 bases, J lost 6 bases, and 13 bases lay in between. The germline CDR1 and CDR2 sequences are SGHTA and FQGNSA. The CDR3 spells CASSSRSLGEQYF. The CDR3 DNA sequence: TGTGCCAGCAGCTCCAGATCCCTGGGCGAGCAGTACTTC.

The V gene is TRBV5-1, the J gene TRBJ2-6, with D hard to call. V lost 4 bases, J lost 0 bases, and 17 bases lay in between. From germline, CDR1 is SGHRS and CDR2 YFSETQ. CDR3 size: 18 residues. The CDR3 here is CASSGVGRLSSGANVLTF. The CDR3 DNA follows: TGCGCCAGCAGCGGCGTGGGCAGACTTAGCTCTGGGGCCAACGTCCTGACTTTC.

The chain recombines TRBV12-3 or TRBV12-4 with TRBJ2-7; 9 bases agree with TRBD2. The CDR3 length is 15 residues. V dropped 3 bases and J dropped 2; count of bases not matched to a gene: 5. For the CDR3, the DNA is TGTGCCAGCAGTTTTGAAGCGGGAGGTACCTACGAGCAGTACTTC. Its protein product is CASSFEAGGTYEQYF.

The chain carries TRBV6-5 and TRBJ1-2; unclear D gene. Between the trimmed V and J ends, which lost 0 bases and 8 bases, there was a span of 13 bases. Germline CDR1 is MNHEY and CDR2 is SVGAGI. The CDR3 spans 14 residues. In nucleotides, the CDR3 is TGTGCCAGCAGTTACTCGACCGCCCTGGGCGGCTACACCTTC. It is translated as CASSYSTALGGYTF.

This clonotype showed up just a few times. This chain links TRBV6-6 with TRBJ2-7; the D is unclear. This CDR3 comprises 12 residues. Trimming removed 2 bases from V and 4 bases from J, with 6 bases in between. Germline CDR1 reads MNHNY; CDR2 reads SVGAGI (reference sequence). CDR3 DNA: TGTGCCAGCAGTTACCCCCTTTACGAGCAGTACTTC. Its protein product is CASSYPLYEQYF.

This clonotype has just a few counts. The chain uses TRBV6-6 and TRBJ2-4, with a tentative D call TRBD1 (6 bases). V lost 0 bases and J lost 7, with 13 bases in between. CDR1 is MNHNY and CDR2 is SVGAGI in the germline V gene (reference sequence). The CDR3 runs to 15 residues. For the CDR3, the DNA is TGTGCCAGCAGTTACTCGGACAGCCTCCCTAACATTCAGTACTTC. This encodes CASSYSDSLPNIQYF.

This clonotype was found a few times. The gene calls are TRBV3-1 and TRBJ2-7, with a weak D call TRBD2 (5 bases). V was shortened by 4 bases and J by 3 bases, with 16 bases between the two germline ends. Germline assignment: CDR1 LGHDT and CDR2 YNNKEL (reference sequence). This CDR3 is built from 15 residues. The CDR3 coding sequence is TGTGCCAGCAGCCCCGGAGCGAGAGGGCTCTACGAGCAGTACTTC. This codes for CASSPGARGLYEQYF.

Many counts were recorded for this clonotype. This sequence joins TRBV28 and TRBJ2-7, with 7 bases fitting TRBD2. Per germline, CDR1 MDHEN and CDR2 SYDVKM. V lost 4 bases and J lost 0; bases outside the gene matches: 15. This CDR3 is built from 18 residues. CDR3 amino acids: CASSSPRGEGSSSYEQYF. CDR3 coding DNA: TGTGCCAGCAGTTCCCCTCGGGGGGAGGGCAGTAGCTCCTACGAGCAGTACTTC. Variable domain in full (rest from reference TRBV28 and TRBJ2-7): DVKVTQSSRYLVKRTGEKVFLECVQDMDHENMFWYRQDPGLGLRLIYFSYDVKMKEKGDIPEGYSVSREKKERFSLILESASTNQTSMYLCASSSPRGEGSSSYEQYFGPGTRLTVT.

V gene TRBV6-2 or TRBV6-3 combines with J gene TRBJ2-7; D not certain. The CDR3 is 13 amino acids. The V gene lost 5 bases and the J gene lost 6 bases, with 14 bases spanning the gap. Germline CDR1 and CDR2: MNHEY and SVGEGT. The CDR3 sequence: CASSIPPPVEQYF. The DNA of the CDR3 is TGTGCCAGCAGTATCCCTCCACCGGTCGAGCAGTACTTC.

The rearrangement uses TRBV4-1 and TRBJ2-1; the D is unclear. The CDR3 runs 15 residues. Germline V gene sequence: CDR1 MGHRA, CDR2 YSYEKL. V lost 3 bases and J 0 bases, leaving 9 bases between the germline ends. The CDR3 nucleotides are TGCGCCAGCAGCCAGGGTTATAGCTCCTACAATGAGCAGTTCTTC. It is translated as CASSQGYSSYNEQFF.

This clonotype was seen more than once but under ten times. This rearrangement joins TRBV10-3 to TRBJ2-1, with a possible D match to TRBD2 (6 bases). This CDR3 has 14 residues. Between the trimmed V and J ends, which lost 6 bases and 8 bases, there was a span of 17 bases. Germline loops: CDR1 ENHRY, CDR2 SYGVKD. In nucleotides, the CDR3 is TGTGCCATCAGGGAGGAGGGCCGGTCAGATGAGCAGTTCTTC. Translated: CAIREEGRSDEQFF.

This chain joins TRBV7-9 and TRBJ1-4; D ambiguous. The CDR3 runs 15 residues. V lost 1 base, J lost 1 base, and 7 bases lay in between. Germline CDR1 is SEHNR and CDR2 is FQNEAQ (reference sequence). CDR3 loop: CASSLDRGTNEKLFF. The CDR3 region has the DNA TGTGCCAGCAGCTTAGATCGGGGAACTAATGAAAAACTGTTTTTT.

The chain couples TRBV9 to TRBJ2-3; unclear D gene. Germline V CDR1 and CDR2: SGDLS, YYNGEE. The CDR3 is 14 residues long. V lost 3 bases, J lost 0 bases, and 8 bases lay in between. Written as DNA, the CDR3 is TGTGCCAGCAGCGCCGTAGGGAGCACAGATACGCAGTATTTT. Translating gives CASSAVGSTDTQYF.

The V gene is TRBV6-1, the J gene TRBJ1-2; 8 bases are shared with TRBD1. This CDR3 has 14 residues. In germline, CDR1 is MNHNS, CDR2 SASEGT. With 4 bases clipped from V and 2 bases from J, the junction kept 3 bases outside the gene matches. The CDR3 DNA is TGTGCCAGCAGTGCCCGGACAGGGAACTATGGCTACACCTTC. It yields the protein CASSARTGNYGYTF.

V is TRBV27 and J is TRBJ1-4; no reliable D call. The V and J ends lost 2 bases and 7 bases respectively, with 11 bases between them. Germline CDR1 reads MNHEY; CDR2 reads SMNVEV (reference sequence). The CDR3 totals 14 residues. The CDR3 loop is CASSLIRGGEKLFF. The CDR3 nucleotides read TGTGCCAGCAGTTTAATCCGGGGAGGTGAAAAACTGTTTTTT.

The genes are TRBV20-1 and TRBJ2-3; 8 bases match TRBD2. CDR1 is DFQATT, CDR2 SNEGSKA, per germline (reference sequence). V shed 6 bases, J shed 2 bases, and the junction held 7 bases outside the gene matches. The CDR3 runs to 14 residues. The CDR3 DNA sequence: TGCAGTGCGGCGGTAGCGGGGTCCACAGATACGCAGTATTTT. It yields the protein CSAAVAGSTDTQYF.

The rearrangement links TRBV9 to TRBJ2-3; the match to TRBD2 covers 11 bases. This CDR3 comprises 16 residues. Looked up from germline, CDR1 is SGDLS and CDR2 is YYNGEE. Unmatched junction bases numbered 10, after V lost 4 bases and J lost 6 bases. Here the CDR3 DNA reads TGTGCCAGCAGCCATAATCTAGCGGGAGGTGTGGATACGCAGTATTTT. Its protein product is CASSHNLAGGVDTQYF.

This clonotype turned up a few times. The V and J genes are TRBV4-1 and TRBJ2-6, with a weak D call TRBD1 (6 bases). Germline values: CDR1 MGHRA, CDR2 YSYEKL. This CDR3 is 18 amino acids long. Trimming took 2 bases from V and 1 from J, leaving 15 bases between them. The CDR3 protein is CASSQRTVEGSGANVLTF. The CDR3 DNA follows: TGCGCCAGCAGCCAACGGACAGTTGAAGGATCTGGGGCCAACGTCCTGACTTTC.